In its sample, the clone carrying this T cell receptor beta chain was seen a few times. Its specificity is unknown. The CDR3 is 14 amino acids. CDR1 and CDR2 from the germline V gene are SGHNT and YENEEA. Trimming pared 5 bases from V and 3 bases from J, leaving 14 bases between. This sample is drawn from a study of T cell repertoires in cytomegalovirus infection. TCRdb re-analysed the reads in MiXCR, keeping a single row per CDR3 protein. The sample lists approximately 270,000 distinct CDR3 sequences; less than 25% were seen once. The receptor was isolated from a human donor in good health (CMV status not recorded). Some clones in this sample may be carry-over from other donors' samples. This chain connects TRBV11-3 to TRBJ2-7; weak D call: TRBD2 (6 bases). Sequenced here: cultured PBMCs, sampled from culture after CMV antigen stimulation. The CDR3 is CASSPRRGGYEQYV. CDR3 bases: TGTGCCAGCAGCCCCCGGCGGGGAGGCTACGAGCAGTACGTC.